The 18 T cell receptor beta chains in this list originate from one sample, sequenced in a study of blood T cell repertoires in COVID-19. TCRdb's table, derived via immunoSEQ multiplex PCR, lists solely in-frame clones and lacks some. The table has 340,000 or so clones, about nine tenths seen once. The sequencing sample was made of peripheral blood. These receptors were collected from a man aged 45-60 years with active or convalescent COVID-19.

In nucleotides, the CDR3 is TGTGCCTGGAGGCTCAGGGCGGTGTATGGCTACACCTTC. Translation gives CAWRLRAVYGYTF. V gene TRBV30 combines with J gene TRBJ1-2; possible D gene TRBD1, 5 bases. V was clipped by 3 bases and J by 5 bases, with 13 bases between them. In germline, CDR1 is GTSNPN, CDR2 SVGIG (reference sequence). The CDR3 covers 13 residues.

The chain employs TRBV5-1 and TRBJ2-3, with 8 bases that match TRBD1. The CDR3 contains 14 residues. CDR1 is SGHRS, CDR2 YFSETQ, per germline. Trimming removed 4 bases from V and 4 bases from J; junction bases left unmatched: 5. The CDR3 spells CASSGTGTPDTQYF. The CDR3 region has the DNA TGCGCCAGCAGCGGGACAGGCACCCCAGATACGCAGTATTTT.

J is TRBJ2-3 and V is TRBV9, with TRBD2 matching 8 bases. V gave up 4 bases and J gave up 0 bases; unmatched junction bases: 7. This CDR3 spans 16 amino acids. Germline assignment: CDR1 SGDLS and CDR2 YYNGEE. The CDR3 DNA sequence: TGTGCCAGCAGCCCGGGGGGGAGAGCTAGCACAGATACGCAGTATTTT. Protein product: CASSPGGRASTDTQYF.

The chain is built from TRBV5-1 and TRBJ1-6, with D hard to call. Germline CDR1 reads SGHRS; CDR2 reads YFSETQ. CDR3 length: 15 amino acids. V dropped 3 bases and J dropped 8 bases, with 15 bases sitting between them. CDR3 nucleotides: TGCGCCAGCAGCTCGGGTCGTCTCGGGGATTCACCCCTCCACTTT. This translates into CASSSGRLGDSPLHF.

For the CDR3, the DNA is TGTGCCAGCAGCTACGCCGGAACAGGGAACACCCTCCACTTT. The encoded protein is CASSYAGTGNTLHF. The chain combines TRBV7-9 with TRBJ1-6; weak D call: TRBD1 (6 bases). The CDR3 contains 14 residues. Germline-derived CDR1 and CDR2 are SEHNR and FQNEAQ (reference sequence). V shed 4 bases and J shed 14 bases, with 18 bases lying between them.

The chain links TRBV5-1 to TRBJ1-2, with D unclear. From germline, CDR1 is SGHRS and CDR2 YFSETQ. The CDR3 contains 17 residues. V was clipped by 2 bases and J by 0 bases, with 17 bases between them. The CDR3: CASSFSAHPTSNYGYTF. In DNA form, the CDR3 reads TGCGCCAGCAGCTTTTCCGCGCATCCGACTTCTAACTATGGCTACACCTTC.

V and J are TRBV5-1 and TRBJ1-1; 9 positions agree with TRBD1. Germline CDR1 and CDR2: SGHRS and YFSETQ. J gave up 8 bases and V 3 bases, and 11 bases lay outside the gene matches. The CDR3 has 15 residues. The CDR3 nucleotides are TGCGCCAGCAGCTCACGAGGGACAGGGTCTCTGGAAGCTTTCTTT. It specifies CASSSRGTGSLEAFF.

This rearrangement joins TRBV3-1 (or the pseudogene TRBV3-2) to TRBJ2-7; possible D gene TRBD2, 6 bases. V shed 5 bases and J shed 6 bases, with 14 bases lying between them. The CDR3 has 13 amino acids. CDR1 is LGHDT and CDR2 is YNNKEL in the germline V gene (reference sequence). CDR3 region: CASSYGGFREQYF. CDR3 nucleotides: TGTGCCAGCAGCTACGGAGGGTTTCGCGAGCAGTACTTC.

The chain recombines TRBV6-1 with TRBJ1-6; tentatively, D is TRBD1 (6 bases). The germline V gene encodes CDR1 MNHNS and CDR2 SASEGT. This CDR3 region has 15 residues. Trimming stripped 5 bases from V and 11 bases from J, with 19 bases between. The DNA of the CDR3 is TGTGCCAGCAGTACTCCGGGACACAGGTCGACACCCCTCCACTTT. This encodes CASSTPGHRSTPLHF.

The J gene is TRBJ2-7, the V gene TRBV28, with D tentatively TRBD1 (6 bases). V dropped 1 base and J dropped 0 bases, with 16 bases sitting between them. There are 17 residues in the CDR3. Germline values: CDR1 MDHEN, CDR2 SYDVKM. The CDR3 coding sequence is TGTGCCAGCAGTTTATCCCAGGGGAAAGGGACCTCCTACGAGCAGTACTTC. It translates to CASSLSQGKGTSYEQYF.

This clone has a single count. V and J are TRBV5-3 and TRBJ1-5; TRBD1 is a possible D gene (6 bases). TRBV5-3 carries the ORF label, with uncertain function. The ends were cut back, 2 bases at V and 2 bases at J, with 17 bases in the middle. The CDR3 is made up of 17 amino acids. The CDR3 is CARSFLKQGAGNQPQHF. In nucleotides, the CDR3 is TGTGCCAGAAGCTTCCTAAAACAGGGTGCGGGCAATCAGCCCCAGCATTTT.

The chain is built from TRBV28 and TRBJ2-6; perhaps TRBD1 as D (5 bases). The CDR3 has 17 residues. V was trimmed by 5 bases and J by 2 bases, leaving 16 bases between them. Per the germline V gene, CDR1 is MDHEN and CDR2 is SYDVKM. CDR3 in DNA: TGTGCCAGCAGTATGCGGCGTTGGGGCGCTGGGGCCAACGTCCTGACTTTC. It translates to CASSMRRWGAGANVLTF.

The chain recombines TRBV19 with TRBJ1-2; D call uncertain. The V and J ends lost 4 bases and 7 bases respectively, with 13 bases between them. Per germline, CDR1 LNHDA and CDR2 SQIVND (reference sequence). This CDR3 region has 13 residues. The CDR3 coding sequence is TGTGCCAGTAGTACTGCCGGGAGAGGTGGCTACACCTTC. It translates to CASSTAGRGGYTF.

The chain combines TRBV12-3 or TRBV12-4 with TRBJ1-4, with D uncertain. The V end was cut by 3 bases, the J end by 8 bases, with 7 bases between. The CDR3 has 12 residues. CDR3 loop: CASSFSSEKLFF. The CDR3 DNA is TGTGCCAGCAGTTTCAGTTCCGAAAAACTGTTTTTT.

The chain combines TRBV7-2 with TRBJ2-7, with D tentatively TRBD2 (6 bases). CDR1 and CDR2 from the germline V gene are SGHTA and FQGNSA. There are 17 residues in the CDR3. Deletions cut 2 bases from V and 1 base from J, with 18 bases between. The CDR3 reads CASSLWGGYRNSYEQYF. The CDR3 region has the DNA TGTGCCAGCAGCTTATGGGGAGGTTACAGAAATTCCTACGAGCAGTACTTC.

This rearrangement joins TRBV4-1 to TRBJ2-1; 16 bases agree with TRBD2. Germline loops: CDR1 MGHRA, CDR2 YSYEKL. V dropped 1 base and J dropped 2; count of bases not matched to a gene: 2. The CDR3 length is 18 residues. The CDR3 loop reads CASSQAGTSGGAYNEQFF. The CDR3 DNA is TGCGCCAGCAGCCAAGCAGGGACTAGCGGGGGGGCCTACAATGAGCAGTTCTTC.

This clone was recorded only once. The chain uses TRBV7-2 and TRBJ2-1; D not resolved. Germline V gene data show CDR1 as SGHTA and CDR2 as FQGNSA. The V and J ends lost 0 bases and 6 bases respectively, with 12 bases between them. The CDR3 is 15 residues long. The CDR3 nucleotides are TGTGCCAGCAGCTTAGCCGGGTTTGAGTCCAATGAGCAGTTCTTC. Translation gives CASSLAGFESNEQFF. Filled out from reference TRBV7-2 and TRBJ2-1, the complete variable domain reads GAGVSQSPSNKVTEKGKDVELRCDPISGHTALYWYRQSLGQGLEFLIYFQGNSAPDKSGLPSDRFSAERTGGSVSTLTIQRTQQEDSAVYLCASSLAGFESNEQFFGPGTRLTVL.

The rearrangement joins TRBV5-1 to TRBJ1-1, with 9 bases lining up with TRBD1. Germline trimming cut 4 bases from V and 4 bases from J; bases unmatched to any gene: 11. CDR1 is SGHRS, CDR2 YFSETQ, per germline. The CDR3 runs to 16 residues. The CDR3 DNA reads TGCGCCAGCAGCCTAACGACAGGGGGGTTTGCCACTGAAGCTTTCTTT. Amino acid sequence: CASSLTTGGFATEAFF.